This T cell receptor (beta chain) was sequenced in a study of cytomegalovirus exposure and HLA in healthy donors. A remark on this clone: As yet, its antigen is unknown.

The PCR was carried out with 60 Vbeta primers and 13 Jbeta primers. This table comes from immunoSEQ multiplex PCR, and its TCRdb copy is limited to in-frame clones, with some not included. The data hold 65,000 to 85,000 clones, with 60% to 75% observed a single time. The donors, nominally healthy at sampling, likely had unrecorded immune exposures. Findings and caveats of the study: Some TCR beta chains (roughly 160 of them) were listed as cytomegalovirus-associated. Later genetic work tied a missense DCLRE1C variant to beta-chain V and J trimming. Per a prior analysis, the majority of TCR beta V segments were productive roughly 90% or roughly 30% of the time.

This TCR came from a male donor in good health and CMV-seropositive. The sequencing input was PBMCs.

In DNA form, the CDR3 reads TGCAGCGTTGGGGCGAAACAAGAGACCCAGTACTTC. As protein: CSVGAKQETQYF. This rearrangement joins TRBV29-1 to TRBJ2-5, with D unresolved. The CDR3 length is 12 residues. The germline V and J ends were trimmed by 4 bases and 2 bases, with 8 bases remaining between them. From germline, CDR1 is SQVTM and CDR2 ANQGSEA.